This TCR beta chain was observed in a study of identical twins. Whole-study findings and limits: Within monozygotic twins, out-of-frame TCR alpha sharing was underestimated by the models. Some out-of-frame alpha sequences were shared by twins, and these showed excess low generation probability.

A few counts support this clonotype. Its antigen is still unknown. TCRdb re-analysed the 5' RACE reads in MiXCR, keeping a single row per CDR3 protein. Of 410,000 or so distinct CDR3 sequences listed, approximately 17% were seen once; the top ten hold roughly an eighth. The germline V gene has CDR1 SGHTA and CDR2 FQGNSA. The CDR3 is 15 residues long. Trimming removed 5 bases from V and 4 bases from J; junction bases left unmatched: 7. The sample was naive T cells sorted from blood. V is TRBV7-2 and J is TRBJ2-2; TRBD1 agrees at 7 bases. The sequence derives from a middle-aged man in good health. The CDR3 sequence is CASSPTGTVTGELFF. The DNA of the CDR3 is TGTGCCAGCAGCCCGACCGGGACAGTCACCGGGGAGCTGTTTTTT.